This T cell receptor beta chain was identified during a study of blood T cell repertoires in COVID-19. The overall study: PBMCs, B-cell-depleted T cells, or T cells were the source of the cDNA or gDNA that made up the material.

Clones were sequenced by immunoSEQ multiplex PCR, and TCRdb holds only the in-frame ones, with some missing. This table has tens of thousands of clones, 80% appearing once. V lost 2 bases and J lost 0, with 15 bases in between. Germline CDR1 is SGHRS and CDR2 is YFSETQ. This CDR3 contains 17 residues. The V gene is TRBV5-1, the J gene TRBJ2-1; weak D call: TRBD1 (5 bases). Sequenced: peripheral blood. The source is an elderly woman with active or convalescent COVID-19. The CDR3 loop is CASSFSQGVFSYNEQFF. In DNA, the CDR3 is TGCGCCAGCAGCTTTAGCCAGGGTGTTTTCTCCTACAATGAGCAGTTCTTC.